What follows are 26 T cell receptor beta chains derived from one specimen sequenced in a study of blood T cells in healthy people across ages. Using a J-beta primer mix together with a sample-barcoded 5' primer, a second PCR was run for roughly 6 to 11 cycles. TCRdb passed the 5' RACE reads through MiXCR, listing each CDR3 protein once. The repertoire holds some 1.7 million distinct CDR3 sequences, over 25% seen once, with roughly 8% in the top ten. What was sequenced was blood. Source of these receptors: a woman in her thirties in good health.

The CDR3 loop is CASKEGTSGVEQYF. The CDR3 nucleotides are TGTGCCAGCAAGGAAGGGACTAGCGGGGTCGAGCAGTACTTC. V and J are TRBV2 and TRBJ2-5; TRBD2 agrees at 13 bases. TRBJ2-7 matches the DNA end more closely, so the J call is doubtful. Germline V gene lookup returns CDR1 SNHLY and CDR2 FYNNEI. The CDR3 loop spans 14 amino acids.

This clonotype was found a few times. This CDR3 reads CSASAGGLHQETQYF. CDR3 bases: TGCAGTGCTAGTGCCGGGGGCCTGCACCAAGAGACCCAGTACTTC. The rearrangement uses TRBV20-1 and TRBJ2-5; D assignment may be TRBD1 or TRBD2 (6 bases each). CDR1 DFQATT and CDR2 SNEGSKA come from the germline V gene (reference sequence). This CDR3 has 15 residues. The germline V and J ends were trimmed by 3 bases and 0 bases, with 14 bases remaining between them.

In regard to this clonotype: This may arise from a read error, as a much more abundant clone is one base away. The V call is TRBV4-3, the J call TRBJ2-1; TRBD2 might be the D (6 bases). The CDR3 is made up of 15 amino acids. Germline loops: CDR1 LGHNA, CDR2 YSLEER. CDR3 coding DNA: TGCGCCGGCAGCCAGGCGGGGTTAAAGGCCAATGAGCAGTTCTTC. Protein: CAGSQAGLKANEQFF.

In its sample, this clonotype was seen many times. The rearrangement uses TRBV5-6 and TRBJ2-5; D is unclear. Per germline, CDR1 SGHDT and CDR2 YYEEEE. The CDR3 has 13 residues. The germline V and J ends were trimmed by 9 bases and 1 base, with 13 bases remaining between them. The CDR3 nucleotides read TGTGCCACCCGATGGGTTCCCCAAGAGACCCAGTACTTC. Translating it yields CATRWVPQETQYF.

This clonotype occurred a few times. The CDR3 region is CASSQATGGNYGYTF. The CDR3 DNA sequence: TGCGCCAGCAGCCAAGCGACAGGGGGAAACTATGGCTACACCTTC. This chain uses TRBV4-3 with TRBJ1-2, with 9 bases identical to TRBD1. With 1 base clipped from V and 2 bases from J, the junction kept 2 bases outside the gene matches. Germline V gives CDR1 LGHNA, CDR2 YSLEER. The CDR3 consists of 15 residues.

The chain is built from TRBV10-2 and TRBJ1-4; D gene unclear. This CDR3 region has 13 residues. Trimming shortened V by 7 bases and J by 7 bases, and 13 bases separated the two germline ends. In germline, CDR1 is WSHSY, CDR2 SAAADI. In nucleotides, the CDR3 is TGCGCCAGCACCCCAATCGTAGGTGAAAAACTGTTTTTT. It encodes CASTPIVGEKLFF.

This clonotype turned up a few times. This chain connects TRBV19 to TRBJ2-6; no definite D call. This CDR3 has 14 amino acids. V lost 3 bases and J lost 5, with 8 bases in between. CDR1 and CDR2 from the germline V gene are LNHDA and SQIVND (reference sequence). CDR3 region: CASSIPRWANVLTF. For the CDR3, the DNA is TGTGCCAGTAGTATCCCGAGATGGGCCAACGTCCTGACTTTC. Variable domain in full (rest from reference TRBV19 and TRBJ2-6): DGGITQSPKYLFRKEGQNVTLSCEQNLNHDAMYWYRQDPGQGLRLIYYSQIVNDFQKGDIAEGYSVSREKKESFPLTVTSAQKNPTAFYLCASSIPRWANVLTFGAGSRLTVL.

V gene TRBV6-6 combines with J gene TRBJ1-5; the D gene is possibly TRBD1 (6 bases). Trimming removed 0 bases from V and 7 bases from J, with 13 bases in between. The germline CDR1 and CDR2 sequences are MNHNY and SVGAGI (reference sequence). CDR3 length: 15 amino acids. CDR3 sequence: CASSYSGGAEQPQHF. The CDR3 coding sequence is TGTGCCAGCAGTTACTCGGGGGGGGCAGAGCAGCCCCAGCATTTT.

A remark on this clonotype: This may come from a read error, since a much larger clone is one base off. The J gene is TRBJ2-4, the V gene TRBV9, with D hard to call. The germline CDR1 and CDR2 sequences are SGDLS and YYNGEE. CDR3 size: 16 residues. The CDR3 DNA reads TGTGCCAGCAGCGTAGGTAGGGAATCGGCCAAAGACATTCAGTACTTC. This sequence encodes CASSVGRESAKDIQYF.

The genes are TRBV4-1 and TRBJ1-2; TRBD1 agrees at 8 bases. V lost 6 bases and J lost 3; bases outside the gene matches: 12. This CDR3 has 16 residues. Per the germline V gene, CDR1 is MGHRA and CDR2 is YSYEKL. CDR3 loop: CASRPGQEPLYYGYTF. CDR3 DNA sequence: TGCGCCAGCAGGCCGGGACAGGAGCCTCTCTACTATGGCTACACCTTC.

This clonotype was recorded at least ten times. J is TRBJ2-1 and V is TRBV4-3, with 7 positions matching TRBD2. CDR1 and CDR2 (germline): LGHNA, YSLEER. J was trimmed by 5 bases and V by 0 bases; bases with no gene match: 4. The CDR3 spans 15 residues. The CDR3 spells CASSQDISGDNEQFF. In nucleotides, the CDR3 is TGCGCCAGCAGCCAAGATATAAGCGGGGACAATGAGCAGTTCTTC.

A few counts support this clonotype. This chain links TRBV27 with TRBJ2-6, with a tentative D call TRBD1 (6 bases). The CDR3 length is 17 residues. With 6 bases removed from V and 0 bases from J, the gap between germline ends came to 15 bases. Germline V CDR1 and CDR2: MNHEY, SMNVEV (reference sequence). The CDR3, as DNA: TGTGCCAGCAGCTACCGACAGGTTTTCTCTGGGGCCAACGTCCTGACTTTC. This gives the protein CASSYRQVFSGANVLTF.

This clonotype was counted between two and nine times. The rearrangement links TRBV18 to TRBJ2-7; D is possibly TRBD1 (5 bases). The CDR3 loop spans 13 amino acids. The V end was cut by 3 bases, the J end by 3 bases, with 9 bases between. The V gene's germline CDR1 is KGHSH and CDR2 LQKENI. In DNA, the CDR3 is TGTGCCAGCTCACCTAAGGACAACTACGAGCAGTACTTC. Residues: CASSPKDNYEQYF.

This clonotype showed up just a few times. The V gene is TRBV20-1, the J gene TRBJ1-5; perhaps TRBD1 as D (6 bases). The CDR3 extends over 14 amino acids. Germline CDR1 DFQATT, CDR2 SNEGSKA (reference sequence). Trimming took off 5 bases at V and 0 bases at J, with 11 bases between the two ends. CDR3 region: CSAGQLHSNQPQHF. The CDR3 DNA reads TGCAGTGCTGGACAGCTCCATAGCAATCAGCCCCAGCATTTT.

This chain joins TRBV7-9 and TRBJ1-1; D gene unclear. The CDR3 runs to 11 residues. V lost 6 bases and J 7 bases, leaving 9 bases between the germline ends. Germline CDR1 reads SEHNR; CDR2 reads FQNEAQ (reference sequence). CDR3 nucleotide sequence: TGTGCCAGCAGAGGACCCAATGAAGCTTTCTTT. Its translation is CASRGPNEAFF. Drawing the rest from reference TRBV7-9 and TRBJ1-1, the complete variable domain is DTGVSQNPRHKITKRGQNVTFRCDPISEHNRLYWYRQTLGQGPEFLTYFQNEAQLEKSRLLSDRFSAERPKGSFSTLEIQRTEQGDSAMYLCASRGPNEAFFGQGTRLTVV.

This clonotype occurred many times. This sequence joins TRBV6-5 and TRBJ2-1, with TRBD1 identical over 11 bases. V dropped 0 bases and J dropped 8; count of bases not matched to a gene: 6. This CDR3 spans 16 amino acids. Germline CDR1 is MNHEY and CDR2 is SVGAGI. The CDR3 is CASSYSDRGLGDEQFF. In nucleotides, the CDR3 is TGTGCCAGCAGTTACTCGGACAGGGGGCTAGGCGATGAGCAGTTCTTC.

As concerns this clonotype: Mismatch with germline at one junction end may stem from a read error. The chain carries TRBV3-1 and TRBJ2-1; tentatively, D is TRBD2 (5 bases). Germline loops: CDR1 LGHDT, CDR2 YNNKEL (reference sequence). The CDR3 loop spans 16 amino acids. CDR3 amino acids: CASSQASIADYGEQFF. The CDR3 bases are TGTGCCAGTAGCCAAGCTTCGATTGCCGACTACGGTGAGCAGTTCTTC.

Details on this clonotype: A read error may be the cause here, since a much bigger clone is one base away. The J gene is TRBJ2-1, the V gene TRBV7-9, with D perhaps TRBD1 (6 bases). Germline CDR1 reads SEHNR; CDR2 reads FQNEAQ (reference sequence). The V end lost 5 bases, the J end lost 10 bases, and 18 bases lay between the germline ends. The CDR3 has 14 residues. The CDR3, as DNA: TGTGCCAGCAGCCCAGGGGTTTCGGCGTTCGAGCAGTTCTTC. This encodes CASSPGVSAFEQFF.

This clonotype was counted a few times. Written as DNA, the CDR3 is TGTGCCAGCAGCTTAGCCCCCGGGACAGGTACCTACGAGCAGTACTTC. It encodes CASSLAPGTGTYEQYF. This rearrangement joins TRBV7-9 to TRBJ2-7; 8 bases fit TRBD1. Germline CDR1 SEHNR, CDR2 FQNEAQ (reference sequence). This CDR3 has 16 residues. With 0 bases clipped from V and 2 bases from J, the junction kept 6 bases outside the gene matches.

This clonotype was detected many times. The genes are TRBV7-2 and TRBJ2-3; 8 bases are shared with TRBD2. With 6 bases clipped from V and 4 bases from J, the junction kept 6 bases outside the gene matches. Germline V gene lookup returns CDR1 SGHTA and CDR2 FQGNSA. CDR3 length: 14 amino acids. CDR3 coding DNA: TGTGCCAGCAGTGGTAGCGGGACGGCAGATACGCAGTATTTT. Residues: CASSGSGTADTQYF.

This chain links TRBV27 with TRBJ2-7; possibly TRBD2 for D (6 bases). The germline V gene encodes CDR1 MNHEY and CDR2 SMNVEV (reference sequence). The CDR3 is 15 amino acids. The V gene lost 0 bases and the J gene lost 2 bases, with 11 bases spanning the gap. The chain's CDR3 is CASSLSRDPTYEQYF. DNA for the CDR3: TGTGCCAGCAGTTTATCGCGGGACCCGACCTACGAGCAGTACTTC.

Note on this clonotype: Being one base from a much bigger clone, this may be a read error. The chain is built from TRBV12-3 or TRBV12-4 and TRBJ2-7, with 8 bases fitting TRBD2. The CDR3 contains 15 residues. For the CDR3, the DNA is TGTGCCGGCAGCCCGGGGGGGTCGGCGAAAGGCGAGCAGTACTTC. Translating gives CAGSPGGSAKGEQYF.

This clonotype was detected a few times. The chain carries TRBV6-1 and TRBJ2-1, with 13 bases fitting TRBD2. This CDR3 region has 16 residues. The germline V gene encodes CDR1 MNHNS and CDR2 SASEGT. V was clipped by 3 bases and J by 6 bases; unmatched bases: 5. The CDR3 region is CASSDRLAGGLNEQFF. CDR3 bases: TGTGCCAGCAGTGATAGACTAGCGGGAGGACTCAATGAGCAGTTCTTC.

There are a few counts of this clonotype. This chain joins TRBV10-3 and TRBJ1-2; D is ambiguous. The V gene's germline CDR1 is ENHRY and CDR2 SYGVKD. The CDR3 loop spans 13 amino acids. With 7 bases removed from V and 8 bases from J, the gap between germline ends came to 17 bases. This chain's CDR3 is CAITARPGQGYTF. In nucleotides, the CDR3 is TGTGCCATCACGGCCCGCCCTGGGCAAGGCTACACCTTC.

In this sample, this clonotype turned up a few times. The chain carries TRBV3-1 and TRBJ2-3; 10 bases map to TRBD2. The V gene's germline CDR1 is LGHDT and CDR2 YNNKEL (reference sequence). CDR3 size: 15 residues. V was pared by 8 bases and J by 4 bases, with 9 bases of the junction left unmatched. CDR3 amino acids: CASQQSGRAPDTQYF. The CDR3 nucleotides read TGTGCCAGCCAGCAGAGCGGGAGGGCACCAGATACGCAGTATTTT.

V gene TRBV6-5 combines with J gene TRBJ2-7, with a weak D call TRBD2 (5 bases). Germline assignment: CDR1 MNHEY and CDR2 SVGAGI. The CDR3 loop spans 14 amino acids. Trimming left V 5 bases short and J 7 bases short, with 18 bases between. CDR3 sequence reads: CASSTTGLIPEQYF. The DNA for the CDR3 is TGTGCCAGCAGTACAACCGGACTGATCCCGGAGCAGTACTTC.